The rows below give T cell receptor beta chains drawn from one sample of a study of shared clonotypes between healthy human individuals. TCRdb's copy holds only in-frame clones and misses some; the assay was immunoSEQ multiplex PCR. This table has approximately 1.5 million clones, approximately 98% appearing once. The sequenced sample consisted of naive CD4+ T cells sorted from blood. These receptors came from a man aged 30 to 45 in good health. The CDR3 runs from the conserved cysteine through the conserved F or W. The D gene is left open where the match is weak. Clone size is not always given. Where it is, it says once, few, many or a class for expanded clones.

D gene: .
V gene: TRBV9
J gene: TRBJ2-7
clone size: once
CDR3 DNA: TGTGCCAGCAGCGTAGCACTGGGGGTGCCCTACGAGCAGTACTTC
CDR3 protein: CASSVALGVPYEQYF

D gene: .
V gene: TRBV19
J gene: TRBJ2-1
clone size: .
CDR3 DNA: TGTGCCAGTAGTATAGATGACTACGGGAATGAGCAGTTCTTC
CDR3 protein: CASSIDDYGNEQFF

D gene: .
V gene: TRBV19
J gene: TRBJ2-7
clone size: .
CDR3 DNA: TGTGCCAGTAGTATGTCAGGGTACGAGCAGTACTTC
CDR3 protein: CASSMSGYEQYF

D gene: .
V gene: TRBV9
J gene: TRBJ2-2
clone size: .
CDR3 DNA: TGTGCCAGCAGCGTGGTAGGAGCAGTTACGAACACCGGGGAGCTGTTTTTT
CDR3 protein: CASSVVGAVTNTGELFF

D gene: TRBD2
V gene: TRBV4-3
J gene: TRBJ2-3
clone size: .
CDR3 DNA: TGCGCCAGCAGCTCACTCACGGGACTAGCGGGGGGCACAGATACGCAGTATTTT
CDR3 protein: CASSSLTGLAGGTDTQYF

D gene: .
V gene: TRBV30
J gene: TRBJ2-7
clone size: once
CDR3 DNA: TGTGCCTGTGACAGTAGCTCCTACGAGCAGTACTTC
CDR3 protein: CACDSSSYEQYF

D gene: .
V gene: TRBV9
J gene: TRBJ1-5
clone size: .
CDR3 DNA: TGTGCCAGCAGCAAGACACCGAATAGCAATCAGCCCCAGCATTTT
CDR3 protein: CASSKTPNSNQPQHF

D gene: TRBD2
V gene: TRBV4-3
J gene: TRBJ2-1
clone size: .
CDR3 DNA: TGCGCCAGCAGCCAAGAGCGGGAGGGCCTAAATGAGCAGTTCTTC
CDR3 protein: CASSQEREGLNEQFF

D gene: .
V gene: TRBV19
J gene: TRBJ1-2
clone size: .
CDR3 DNA: TGTGCCAGTACTACAGACCCTAACTATGGCTACACCTTC
CDR3 protein: CASTTDPNYGYTF

D gene: TRBD1
V gene: TRBV29-1
J gene: TRBJ2-7
clone size: .
CDR3 DNA: TGCAGCGCCCGACAGGGGGCCTACGAGCAGTACTTC
CDR3 protein: CSARQGAYEQYF

D gene: .
V gene: TRBV7-9
J gene: TRBJ1-1
clone size: .
CDR3 DNA: TGTGCCAGCAGCTTAGCTGTTTCGCGGGGGACTGAAGCTTTCTTT
CDR3 protein: CASSLAVSRGTEAFF

D gene: .
V gene: TRBV7-2
J gene: TRBJ1-1
clone size: .
CDR3 DNA: TGTGCCAGCAGCCGGGACACGAACACTGAAGCTTTCTTT
CDR3 protein: CASSRDTNTEAFF

D gene: .
V gene: TRBV5-1
J gene: TRBJ2-3
clone size: .
CDR3 DNA: TGCGCCAGCAGGGAGTCCCCAGATACGCAGTATTTT
CDR3 protein: CASRESPDTQYF

D gene: TRBD1
V gene: TRBV18
J gene: TRBJ2-7
clone size: .
CDR3 DNA: TGTGCCAGCTCACCGTCCGGGACAGGGGACTACGAGCAGTACTTC
CDR3 protein: CASSPSGTGDYEQYF

D gene: TRBD2
V gene: TRBV2
J gene: TRBJ2-3
clone size: .
CDR3 DNA: TGTGCCAGCCTTGGACTAGCGGGAGACTCAGATACGCAGTATTTT
CDR3 protein: CASLGLAGDSDTQYF

D gene: TRBD1
V gene: TRBV5-1
J gene: TRBJ2-2
clone size: .
CDR3 DNA: TGCGCCAGTAAACAGGGGTACCGTGGGGCCGGGGAGCTGTTTTTT
CDR3 protein: CASKQGYRGAGELFF

D gene: .
V gene: TRBV18
J gene: TRBJ2-1
clone size: .
CDR3 DNA: TGTGCCAGCTCACCCCCCGCGAAAGCTGCTAATGAGCAGTTCTTC
CDR3 protein: CASSPPAKAANEQFF

D gene: TRBD2
V gene: TRBV25-1
J gene: TRBJ2-1
clone size: .
CDR3 DNA: TGTGCCAGCAGTGAACGGCCTAGCGGAGCTTTGGGCTACAATGAGCAGTTCTTC
CDR3 protein: CASSERPSGALGYNEQFF

D gene: .
V gene: TRBV5-1
J gene: TRBJ2-7
clone size: .
CDR3 DNA: TGCGCCAGCAGCTTGGATAACCACGAGCAGTACTTC
CDR3 protein: CASSLDNHEQYF

D gene: .
V gene: TRBV6-5
J gene: TRBJ1-1
clone size: .
CDR3 DNA: TGTGCCAGCAGGCTCAGGGCGGGAATGAACACTGAAGCTTTCTTT
CDR3 protein: CASRLRAGMNTEAFF

D gene: .
V gene: TRBV11-2
J gene: TRBJ2-7
clone size: .
CDR3 DNA: TGTGCCAGCAGCCTAAACTCCGGGACCAACTCCTACGAGCAGTACTTC
CDR3 protein: CASSLNSGTNSYEQYF

D gene: TRBD1
V gene: TRBV30
J gene: TRBJ1-5
clone size: .
CDR3 DNA: TGTGCCTTGAAACAGGGGCTGGGCAATCAGCCCCAGCATTTT
CDR3 protein: CALKQGLGNQPQHF

D gene: .
V gene: TRBV5-6
J gene: TRBJ2-2
clone size: .
CDR3 DNA: TGTGCCAGCAGCTTGGTACCGACAGGCACCGGGGAGCTGTTTTTT
CDR3 protein: CASSLVPTGTGELFF

D gene: .
V gene: TRBV5-4
J gene: TRBJ2-7
clone size: .
CDR3 DNA: TGTGCCAGCAGCGCGGACACCTACGAGCAGTACTTC
CDR3 protein: CASSADTYEQYF

D gene: .
V gene: TRBV9
J gene: TRBJ2-4
clone size: .
CDR3 DNA: TGTGCCAGCAGCGTAGAGGCAGGGATTAAAAACATTCAGTACTTC
CDR3 protein: CASSVEAGIKNIQYF

D gene: TRBD2
V gene: TRBV11-3
J gene: TRBJ2-1
clone size: .
CDR3 DNA: TGTGCCAGCAGCCCTGGACCGGGACTAGCGGTTAACAATGAGCAGTTCTTC
CDR3 protein: CASSPGPGLAVNNEQFF

D gene: TRBD1
V gene: TRBV4-1
J gene: TRBJ2-7
clone size: once
CDR3 DNA: TGCGCCAGCAGCCAAGGGACAGGGGTCGAGCAGTACTTC
CDR3 protein: CASSQGTGVEQYF

D gene: TRBD1
V gene: TRBV19
J gene: TRBJ2-2
clone size: .
CDR3 DNA: TGTGCCACCAGACTGGACAGGGCCACCGGGGAGCTGTTTTTT
CDR3 protein: CATRLDRATGELFF

D gene: .
V gene: TRBV7-9
J gene: TRBJ1-2
clone size: .
CDR3 DNA: TGTGCCAGCAGCTTAGCACTAAATGGCTACACCTTC
CDR3 protein: CASSLALNGYTF

D gene: .
V gene: TRBV7-9
J gene: TRBJ1-5
clone size: .
CDR3 DNA: TGTGCCAGCAGCTTAGGTCAGGGGCTAAATCAGCCCCAGCATTTT
CDR3 protein: CASSLGQGLNQPQHF

D gene: .
V gene: TRBV18
J gene: TRBJ2-7
clone size: .
CDR3 DNA: TGTGCCAGCTCACCCTTAGCGGAAAACTACGAGCAGTACTTC
CDR3 protein: CASSPLAENYEQYF

D gene: TRBD2
V gene: TRBV7-9
J gene: TRBJ2-3
clone size: .
CDR3 DNA: TGTGCCAGCAGCTTAGCGGGCCTAGCGGGAGGTGGAACAGATACGCAGTATTTT
CDR3 protein: CASSLAGLAGGGTDTQYF

D gene: .
V gene: TRBV9
J gene: TRBJ2-3
clone size: once
CDR3 DNA: TGTGCCAGCAGCCAGCCTCATGGTAGCACAGATACGCAGTATTTT
CDR3 protein: CASSQPHGSTDTQYF

D gene: .
V gene: TRBV6-1
J gene: TRBJ2-1
clone size: .
CDR3 DNA: TGTGCCAGCAGTGGGCTAGCGAGACATGAGCAGTTCTTC
CDR3 protein: CASSGLARHEQFF

D gene: .
V gene: TRBV23-1
J gene: TRBJ2-7
clone size: .
CDR3 DNA: TGCGCCAGCAGTCAATCGTCTTTCGATTTTGGGCGTCGGCGGGAAAACTACGAGCAGTACTTC
CDR3 protein: CASSQSSFDFGRRRENYEQYF

D gene: TRBD1
V gene: TRBV4-3
J gene: TRBJ1-4
clone size: .
CDR3 DNA: TGCGCCAGCAGCCAAGTCGGGACAGATAGTGAAAAACTGTTTTTT
CDR3 protein: CASSQVGTDSEKLFF

D gene: TRBD2
V gene: TRBV18
J gene: TRBJ2-7
clone size: .
CDR3 DNA: TGTGCCAGCTCACCGGGGGCGGGAGGGCCTGTCGAGCAGTACTTC
CDR3 protein: CASSPGAGGPVEQYF

D gene: TRBD1
V gene: TRBV25-1
J gene: TRBJ2-1
clone size: .
CDR3 DNA: TGTGCCAGCAGAGAACAGGGGATCAATGAGCAGTTCTTC
CDR3 protein: CASREQGINEQFF

D gene: TRBD2
V gene: TRBV20-1
J gene: TRBJ2-1
clone size: .
CDR3 DNA: TGCAGTGCGCGACTAGCGCCGGAGCAGTTCTTC
CDR3 protein: CSARLAPEQFF

D gene: .
V gene: TRBV5-1
J gene: TRBJ2-3
clone size: once
CDR3 DNA: TGCGCCAGCAGCACAGGTGCGGGGGATACGCAGTATTTT
CDR3 protein: CASSTGAGDTQYF

D gene: .
V gene: TRBV14
J gene: TRBJ2-1
clone size: .
CDR3 DNA: TGTGCCAGCAGCCAAGCGTGGGACACCTCCTACAATGAGCAGTTCTTC
CDR3 protein: CASSQAWDTSYNEQFF

D gene: .
V gene: TRBV28
J gene: TRBJ2-7
clone size: .
CDR3 DNA: TGTGCCAGCAGTTTACTTCCCTACGAGCAGTACTTC
CDR3 protein: CASSLLPYEQYF

D gene: .
V gene: TRBV5-4
J gene: TRBJ2-6
clone size: .
CDR3 DNA: TGTGCCAGCAGCTTGAACCGGGCAACTGGGGCCAACGTCCTGACTTTC
CDR3 protein: CASSLNRATGANVLTF

D gene: .
V gene: TRBV6-5
J gene: TRBJ1-1
clone size: .
CDR3 DNA: TGTGCCAGCAGGAGATCCTACACTGAAGCTTTCTTT
CDR3 protein: CASRRSYTEAFF

D gene: .
V gene: TRBV27
J gene: TRBJ2-7
clone size: .
CDR3 DNA: TGTGCCAGCAGTTTCATGGGTCCCTTATACCGGGACTTTGCCTACGAGCAGTACTTC
CDR3 protein: CASSFMGPLYRDFAYEQYF

D gene: .
V gene: TRBV18
J gene: TRBJ2-3
clone size: .
CDR3 DNA: TGTGCCAGCTCACCCACTGGCATGGCGGGCACAGATACGCAGTATTTT
CDR3 protein: CASSPTGMAGTDTQYF

D gene: .
V gene: TRBV5-5
J gene: TRBJ1-4
clone size: once
CDR3 DNA: TGTGCCAGCAGCTTGAGGGTGTCTGTGGTGAATGAAAAACTGTTTTTT
CDR3 protein: CASSLRVSVVNEKLFF

D gene: TRBD2
V gene: TRBV15
J gene: TRBJ2-7
clone size: .
CDR3 DNA: TGTGCCACCAGCAGAGATTTAGCGGGAAACGGCGGCGAGCAGTACTTC
CDR3 protein: CATSRDLAGNGGEQYF

D gene: .
V gene: TRBV6-5
J gene: TRBJ2-2
clone size: .
CDR3 DNA: .
CDR3 protein: CASSSSTGELFF

D gene: .
V gene: TRBV2
J gene: TRBJ2-1
clone size: .
CDR3 DNA: TGTGCCAGCAGTGATTTGGGGGCCCCACTCAATTACAATGAGCAGTTCTTC
CDR3 protein: CASSDLGAPLNYNEQFF

D gene: .
V gene: TRBV23-1
J gene: TRBJ1-1
clone size: .
CDR3 DNA: TGCGCCAGCAGTCCCGGGGCTCGGGAGGGCACTGAAGCTTTCTTT
CDR3 protein: CASSPGAREGTEAFF